A selection of T cell receptor beta chains follows, all from one sample in a study of cytomegalovirus exposure and HLA in healthy donors. Sequencing was performed with immunoSEQ multiplex PCR; in TCRdb, only in-frame clones are kept and a portion is missing. Among over 250,000 clones listed, under 80% were seen once. Sequenced input: PBMCs. These receptors came from a female donor in good health and CMV-seronegative. CDR3s include the opening cysteine and the closing phenylalanine or tryptophan. A D gene is named only where the DNA matches it firmly. Rows give clone size only sometimes, using once, few, many, or a class for an expanded clone.

CDR3aa,CDR3nt,v_gene,j_gene,abundance,d_gene,len
CAIGLAGNTGELFF,TGTGCCATCGGTTTGGCGGGGAACACCGGGGAGCTGTTTTTT,TRBV10-3,TRBJ2-2,.,.,14
CASSPDPGQGGTEAFF,TGTGCCAGCAGCCCGGATCCGGGACAGGGGGGAACTGAAGCTTTCTTT,TRBV7-9,TRBJ1-1,.,TRBD1,16
CASSPATGINYGYTF,TGCGCCAGCAGTCCAGCTACAGGGATTAACTATGGCTACACCTTC,TRBV10-2,TRBJ1-2,.,.,15
CASSLRPGGSYEQYF,TGTGCCAGCAGCTTGAGGCCAGGGGGGTCCTACGAGCAGTACTTC,TRBV11-3,TRBJ2-7,.,.,15
CASLGQGAYEQYF,TGTGCCAGCTTGGGACAGGGGGCTTACGAGCAGTACTTC,TRBV6-6,TRBJ2-7,.,TRBD1,13
CASSLGGSNTEAFF,TGCGCCAGCAGCTTGGGCGGGTCGAACACTGAAGCTTTCTTT,TRBV5-1,TRBJ1-1,.,.,14
CASSGSTGHYGYTF,TGTGCCAGCAGTGGCTCGACGGGTCACTATGGCTACACCTTC,TRBV28,TRBJ1-2,few,.,14
CASTLLGVSTDTQYF,TGCGCCAGCACCCTCCTAGGAGTGTCAACAGATACGCAGTATTTT,TRBV5-1,TRBJ2-3,.,.,15
CATSFPGQALSGYTF,TGTGCCACCAGCTTCCCCGGACAGGCCCTCTCCGGCTACACCTTC,TRBV15,TRBJ1-2,.,TRBD1,15
CASSFDGEHQPQHF,TGTGCCAGCAGTTTCGACGGGGAGCATCAGCCCCAGCATTTT,TRBV27,TRBJ1-5,.,.,14
CASSLIGGRGTDTQYF,TGTGCCAGCAGCTTAATTGGCGGGAGGGGCACAGATACGCAGTATTTT,TRBV7-9,TRBJ2-3,.,TRBD2,16
CASSLDRARPEQYF,TGCGCCAGCAGCTTGGACAGGGCCAGGCCCGAGCAGTACTTC,TRBV5-1,TRBJ2-7,.,.,14
CASGTAGANVLTF,TGTGCCAGTGGTACAGCTGGGGCCAACGTCCTGACTTTC,TRBV19,TRBJ2-6,.,.,13
CASSFDSSTDTQYF,TGCGCCAGCAGCTTCGACAGTAGCACAGATACGCAGTATTTT,TRBV5-1,TRBJ2-3,.,.,14
CASSPGGLAGDHEQFF,TGCGCCAGCAGCCCGGGGGGACTAGCGGGAGATCACGAGCAGTTCTTC,TRBV5-1,TRBJ2-1,.,TRBD2,16
CASSLTGAVDTQYF,TGTGCCAGCAGCCTGACAGGGGCTGTCGATACGCAGTATTTT,TRBV28,TRBJ2-3,.,TRBD1,14
CSSSQVGTEAFF,TGTTCCAGCAGCCAGGTCGGGACAGAGGCTTTCTTT,TRBV7-9,TRBJ1-1,few,TRBD1,12
CAWELRYNEQFF,TGTGCCTGGGAACTGAGGTACAATGAGCAGTTCTTC,TRBV30,TRBJ2-1,.,.,12
CASSEGGTKTEAFF,TGTGCCAGCAGTGAAGGCGGGACGAAAACTGAAGCTTTCTTT,TRBV6-1,TRBJ1-1,.,.,14
CASSYPGFTEAFF,TGTGCCAGCAGTTACCCGGGGTTCACTGAAGCTTTCTTT,TRBV6-5,TRBJ1-1,.,.,13
CASSFRDSSSGRKEKLFF,TGTGCCAGCAGTTTTAGGGACAGTTCCAGTGGACGGAAGGAAAAACTGTTTTTT,TRBV27,TRBJ1-4,.,TRBD1,18
CASSFAGGTEAFF,TGTGCCAGCAGTTTTGCAGGGGGGACTGAAGCTTTCTTT,TRBV28,TRBJ1-1,.,TRBD1,13